Below, 27 T cell receptor beta chains from the same sample are listed, as sequenced in a study of blood T cell repertoires in COVID-19. Produced via immunoSEQ multiplex PCR; TCRdb's table is partial and in-frame only. The table lists roughly 160,000 clones, 90% to 95% of them singletons, with approximately 0.5% in the top ten. Sequencing was done on a sample of peripheral blood. These receptors originate from a man between 50 and 59 years old with acute or convalescent COVID-19.

The V call is TRBV7-2, the J call TRBJ2-5; TRBD2 matches at 8 bases. CDR1 is SGHTA and CDR2 is FQGNSA in the germline V gene. J was trimmed by 5 bases and V by 1 base; bases with no gene match: 3. The CDR3 spans 14 residues. The CDR3 spells CASSLGTSRETQYF. CDR3 in DNA: TGTGCCAGCAGCTTAGGGACTAGCCGGGAGACCCAGTACTTC.

The chain links TRBV5-1 to TRBJ2-3; D is unclear. The CDR3 contains 17 residues. Trimming removed 4 bases from V and 2 bases from J, with 20 bases in between. In germline, CDR1 is SGHRS, CDR2 YFSETQ. This chain's CDR3 is CASSLGAVGLITDTQYF. The CDR3, as DNA: TGCGCCAGCAGCCTTGGCGCGGTGGGTCTTATCACAGATACGCAGTATTTT.

This clone was seen a single time. This chain joins TRBV27 and TRBJ2-5; D not resolved. Trimming shortened V by 6 bases and J by 2 bases, and 10 bases separated the two germline ends. This CDR3 is 13 amino acids long. Germline loops: CDR1 MNHEY, CDR2 SMNVEV (reference sequence). CDR3 nucleotide sequence: TGTGCCAGCAGGTCCACTCGACAAGAGACCCAGTACTTC. It yields the protein CASRSTRQETQYF.

The chain uses TRBV3-1 (or the pseudogene TRBV3-2) and TRBJ1-1, with a tentative D call TRBD1 (5 bases). The CDR3 totals 13 residues. Germline CDR1 LGHDT, CDR2 YNNKEL (reference sequence). The V end was cut by 5 bases, the J end by 2 bases, with 9 bases between. This CDR3 is CASSNTGNTEAFF. The CDR3 DNA sequence: TGTGCCAGCAGCAATACAGGTAACACTGAAGCTTTCTTT.

The rearrangement links TRBV7-9 to TRBJ2-5; D is uncertain. Germline loops: CDR1 SEHNR, CDR2 FQNEAQ (reference sequence). Trimming pared 5 bases from V and 1 base from J, leaving 5 bases between. This CDR3 spans 12 amino acids. The CDR3 DNA reads as TGTGCCAGCAGCGGGCGCCAAGAGACCCAGTACTTC. This gives the protein CASSGRQETQYF. The full variable domain, rest sourced from reference TRBV7-9 and TRBJ2-5, is DTGVSQNPRHKITKRGQNVTFRCDPISEHNRLYWYRQTLGQGPEFLTYFQNEAQLEKSRLLSDRFSAERPKGSFSTLEIQRTEQGDSAMYLCASSGRQETQYFGPGTRLLVL.

The chain has TRBV2 and TRBJ1-1, with TRBD1 matching 8 bases. V was pared by 7 bases and J by 6 bases, with 10 bases of the junction left unmatched. CDR3 length: 14 amino acids. Germline V gene lookup returns CDR1 SNHLY and CDR2 FYNNEI. DNA of the CDR3: TGTGCCAGCAAGTCCCGGACAGGGCTATCTGAAGCTTTCTTT. Its translation: CASKSRTGLSEAFF. The full variable domain, completed using reference TRBV2 and TRBJ1-1, is EPEVTQTPSHQVTQMGQEVILRCVPISNHLYFYWYRQILGQKVEFLVSFYNNEISEKSEIFDDQFSVERPDGSNFTLKIRSTKLEDSAMYFCASKSRTGLSEAFFGQGTRLTVV.

The gene calls are TRBV6-1 and TRBJ2-6, with D perhaps TRBD1 (8 bases). The V end lost 3 bases, the J end lost 1 base, and 13 bases lay between the germline ends. This CDR3 is 17 amino acids long. Germline V gene lookup returns CDR1 MNHNS and CDR2 SASEGT. This CDR3 reads CASSDHRGGSGANVLTF. In DNA form, the CDR3 reads TGTGCCAGCAGTGATCACAGGGGGGGGTCTGGGGCCAACGTCCTGACTTTC.

This clone was found once. The chain recombines TRBV28 with TRBJ2-4; tentative D call: TRBD2 (5 bases). The germline gives CDR1 MDHEN, CDR2 SYDVKM. Trimming shortened V by 6 bases and J by 3 bases, and 12 bases separated the two germline ends. This CDR3 is 14 amino acids long. CDR3 DNA sequence: TGTGCCAGCAGGGCGGCTAGCCACAAAAACATTCAGTACTTC. This translates into CASRAASHKNIQYF.

The chain links TRBV6-1 to TRBJ2-3, with 10 bases matching TRBD1. The V gene's germline CDR1 is MNHNS and CDR2 SASEGT. The CDR3 has 14 amino acids. Trimming removed 3 bases from V and 7 bases from J; junction bases left unmatched: 4. The CDR3 DNA is TGTGCCAGCAGTGACGACAGGGGGCCAAATACGCAGTATTTT. It specifies CASSDDRGPNTQYF.

This chain joins TRBV20-1 and TRBJ1-1, with 9 positions matching TRBD1. Germline CDR1 reads DFQATT; CDR2 reads SNEGSKA (reference sequence). The CDR3 spans 11 residues. The J segment lost 6 bases and the V segment lost 7 bases, leaving 3 bases of the junction unmatched. The CDR3 DNA follows: TGCAGTGGACAGGGGGAGGCTGAAGCTTTCTTT. Its translation: CSGQGEAEAFF.

This clone was recorded only once. This chain joins TRBV15 and TRBJ2-5; D may be TRBD1 (5 bases). Trimming took 0 bases from V and 2 from J, leaving 10 bases between them. Germline V gives CDR1 LNHNV, CDR2 YYDKDF (reference sequence). The CDR3 runs to 15 residues. The DNA for the CDR3 is TGTGCCACCAGCAGAGACCAGGGTGTTCAAGAGACCCAGTACTTC. Residues: CATSRDQGVQETQYF.

The chain links TRBV11-3 to TRBJ2-2, with 8 bases identical to TRBD2. V lost 7 bases and J lost 6; bases outside the gene matches: 4. This CDR3 has 13 residues. From germline, CDR1 is SGHNT and CDR2 YENEEA. Here the CDR3 reads CASNREGSGELFF. The CDR3 bases are TGTGCCAGCAACCGGGAGGGCTCCGGGGAGCTGTTTTTT.

The rearrangement joins TRBV16 to TRBJ1-4; TRBD1 matches at 8 bases. V was pared by 3 bases and J by 1 base, with 7 bases of the junction left unmatched. There are 17 residues in the CDR3. Per germline, CDR1 KGHSY and CDR2 FQNENV. The DNA of the CDR3 is TGTGCCAGCAGCCATCTTCAGGGGGCTCAAACTAATGAAAAACTGTTTTTT. It yields the protein CASSHLQGAQTNEKLFF.

This rearrangement joins TRBV5-6 to TRBJ1-1; 8 bases line up with TRBD1. Losses at the gene ends were 4 bases for V and 4 bases for J; bases not matched to a gene: 12. There are 16 residues in the CDR3. Germline lookup yields CDR1 SGHDT and CDR2 YYEEEE. For the CDR3, the DNA is TGTGCCAGCAGCCTCGTCACACAGGGGGAGAGCACTGAAGCTTTCTTT. Residues: CASSLVTQGESTEAFF.

This clone appeared once. Relative to the germline gene, one junction end is altered; a read error may explain this. The chain uses TRBV5-6 and TRBJ1-6; TRBD1 matches 10 bases. Germline assignment: CDR1 SGHDT and CDR2 YYEEEE. The CDR3 loop spans 16 amino acids. The CDR3: CASTLLSGTGDSPLHF. Written as DNA, the CDR3 is TGTGCCAGCACCTTGCTTTCCGGGACAGGGGATTCACCCCTCCACTTT.

Only one count was recorded for this clone. The chain has TRBV5-4 and TRBJ2-1, with TRBD2 as a possible D gene (5 bases). Between the trimmed V and J ends, which lost 4 bases and 3 bases, there was a span of 8 bases. The CDR3 length is 13 residues. The germline CDR1 and CDR2 sequences are SGHNT and YYREEE (reference sequence). The CDR3 nucleotides read TGTGCCAGCAGCCCGGACTTCTACAATGAGCAGTTCTTC. Protein sequence: CASSPDFYNEQFF.

CDR3 nucleotide sequence: TGTGCCTGGAGCGGTACAGGGGTCTATGGCTACACCTTC. Protein: CAWSGTGVYGYTF. This sequence joins TRBV30 and TRBJ1-2; 7 bases map to TRBD1. This CDR3 spans 13 amino acids. V lost 3 bases, J lost 4 bases, and 5 bases stayed unmatched. CDR1 GTSNPN and CDR2 SVGIG come from the germline V gene (reference sequence). Together with reference TRBV30 and TRBJ1-2, the CDR3 gives the full variable domain: SQTIHQWPATLVQPVGSPLSLECTVEGTSNPNLYWYRQAAGRGLQLLFYSVGIGQISSEVPQNLSASRPQDRQFILSSKKLLLSDSGFYLCAWSGTGVYGYTFGSGTRLTVV.

The rearrangement joins TRBV28 to TRBJ2-3; 9 bases line up with TRBD1. V dropped 6 bases and J dropped 3; count of bases not matched to a gene: 13. CDR3 length equals 17 residues. Germline loops: CDR1 MDHEN, CDR2 SYDVKM. CDR3 protein: CASSQVTGGSWTDTQYF. The CDR3 DNA sequence: TGTGCCAGCAGCCAAGTCACAGGGGGCTCTTGGACAGATACGCAGTATTTT.

The V and J genes are TRBV5-1 and TRBJ2-1; the D gene is possibly TRBD1 (5 bases). Germline CDR1 and CDR2: SGHRS and YFSETQ. This CDR3 contains 15 residues. Trimming removed 7 bases at V and 6 bases at J, with 20 bases between. CDR3 sequence: CASVSDSSYPNEQFF. Here the CDR3 DNA reads TGCGCCAGCGTCTCAGACAGCTCCTACCCCAATGAGCAGTTCTTC. Looking up the rest from reference TRBV5-1 and TRBJ2-1 gives the full variable domain: KAGVTQTPRYLIKTRGQQVTLSCSPISGHRSVSWYQQTPGQGLQFLFEYFSETQRNKGNFPGRFSGRQFSNSRSEMNVSTLELGDSALYLCASVSDSSYPNEQFFGPGTRLTVL.

The J gene is TRBJ2-1, the V gene TRBV28, with D perhaps matching TRBD1 (5 bases). The V end was cut by 2 bases, the J end by 7 bases, with 9 bases between. This CDR3 has 13 amino acids. Germline-derived CDR1 and CDR2 are MDHEN and SYDVKM. Written as DNA, the CDR3 is TGTGCCAGCAGTTTACCAGGGTGGAATGAGCAGTTCTTC. Protein product: CASSLPGWNEQFF.

The chain recombines TRBV6-2 or TRBV6-3 with TRBJ1-5; D may be TRBD1 (5 bases). The germline V gene encodes CDR1 MNHEY and CDR2 SVGEGT. The CDR3 runs to 12 residues. Deletions cut 6 bases from V and 5 bases from J, with 8 bases between. CDR3 nucleotides: TGTGCCAGCAGCCAGGGAGATCAGCCCCAGCATTTT. Translating it yields CASSQGDQPQHF.

V is TRBV5-1 and J is TRBJ1-2, with 8 positions matching TRBD1. The CDR3 is 17 residues long. The ends lost 4 bases at V and 0 bases at J; junction bases unmatched: 11. CDR1 is SGHRS, CDR2 YFSETQ, per germline. The CDR3 protein is CASSQGTGGKSNYGYTF. The CDR3 DNA sequence: TGCGCCAGCAGCCAAGGGACAGGAGGAAAATCTAACTATGGCTACACCTTC.

This chain joins TRBV30 and TRBJ1-4; D may be TRBD1 (5 bases). Germline V gene lookup returns CDR1 GTSNPN and CDR2 SVGIG (reference sequence). The CDR3 contains 15 residues. Trimming took off 0 bases at V and 5 bases at J, with 13 bases between the two ends. CDR3 nucleotide sequence: TGTGCCTGGAGTGTGGCCAGGGCCAGAAATGAAAAACTGTTTTTT. Its translation is CAWSVARARNEKLFF.

This sequence joins TRBV21-1 and TRBJ2-5; the table's TRBD2 call for D was not verified on the DNA. TRBV21-1 is shown as a pseudogene. The CDR3 covers 14 residues. This CDR3 reads CASTPRVDQETQYF. CDR3 bases: TGTGCCAGCACCCCGAGAGTAGACCAAGAGACCCAGTACTTC.

The CDR3 region has the DNA TGTGCCAGCAGCATTCCAGGGGTCGGCTATAGCATTCAGTACTTC. This codes for CASSIPGVGYSIQYF. The J gene is TRBJ2-4, the V gene TRBV28; D perhaps matches TRBD1 (6 bases). CDR1 and CDR2 (germline): MDHEN, SYDVKM. The CDR3 loop spans 15 amino acids. With 6 bases removed from V and 9 bases from J, the gap between germline ends came to 21 bases.

CDR3 amino acids: CASKQGTRHNEQFF. Here the CDR3 DNA reads TGTGCCAGCAAACAGGGGACTCGACACAATGAGCAGTTCTTC. The V gene is TRBV27, the J gene TRBJ2-1, with D tentatively TRBD1 (7 bases). The CDR3 is 14 amino acids. V was pared by 7 bases and J by 5 bases, with 15 bases between. Germline CDR1 reads MNHEY; CDR2 reads SMNVEV (reference sequence).

This clone was recorded once. This chain connects TRBV6-2 or TRBV6-3 to TRBJ1-1; 9 bases are shared with TRBD1. CDR3 length equals 15 residues. With 2 bases clipped from V and 4 bases from J, the junction kept 5 bases outside the gene matches. CDR1 is MNHEY, CDR2 SVGEGT, per germline. The CDR3 is CASSYPRDRATEAFF. CDR3 bases: TGTGCCAGCAGTTACCCCCGGGACAGGGCCACTGAAGCTTTCTTT.